A selection of T cell receptor beta chains follows, all from one sample in a study of identical twins. TCRdb independently ran MiXCR on the 5' RACE reads; one entry per CDR3 protein. There are fewer than 650,000 distinct CDR3 sequences in the sample; 7.5% to 10% occur only once, and around 3.1% lies in the top ten. These same data were also listed under a study on yellow fever vaccine responses in identical twins.

Material: PBMCs. These receptors all stem from a woman between 18 and 29 years old in good health. Each CDR3 is given with its conserved first and last residue. A D gene is named only where the DNA matches it firmly. Clone size is given for some rows only: seen once, a few or many times, or a class if the clone is expanded.

j_call clone_size d_call v_call cdr3_nt cdr3_aa
TRBJ2-1 . . TRBV4-2 TGTGCCAGCAGCCAAGAGATACTAGGGGAGTACAATGAGCAGTTCTTC CASSQEILGEYNEQFF
TRBJ2-5 . TRBD1 TRBV29-1 TGCAGCGTTGAAGATCAGGGGGCAGGGGAGTATGACCAGTACTTC CSVEDQGAGEYDQYF
TRBJ2-3 . . TRBV7-9 TGTGCCAGCAGCTTTAGCGTAGACACAGATACGCAGTATTTT CASSFSVDTDTQYF
TRBJ2-1 many . TRBV12-3/TRBV12-4 TGTGCCAGCAACGCCGTTGGGGTAATCGACAATGAGCAGTTCTTC CASNAVGVIDNEQFF
TRBJ2-1 many TRBD2 TRBV28 TGTGCCAGCACACCCGGAGCGGGGACGCTATACAATGAGCAGTTCTTC CASTPGAGTLYNEQFF
TRBJ2-1 few TRBD2 TRBV4-1 TGCGCCAGCAGCCAAGATATGGCTAGCGGGGGCTATGAGCAGTTCTTC CASSQDMASGGYEQFF
TRBJ1-4 . . TRBV20-1 TGCAGTGCTAGAGATCAGGGGAGAGAAGCAACTAATGAAAAACTGTTTTTT CSARDQGREATNEKLFF
TRBJ2-2 many . TRBV2 TGTGCCAGCAGTGGGGGACCGGGACTTCTCACCGGGGAGCTGTTTTTT CASSGGPGLLTGELFF
TRBJ2-2 many . TRBV5-1 TGCGCCAGCAGCTTGTTAGCGAACACCGGGGAGCTGTTTTTT CASSLLANTGELFF
TRBJ2-7 . . TRBV28 TGTGCCAGCAGTTTGCGGCAGGTGGTGCCCTACGAGCAGTACTTC CASSLRQVVPYEQYF
TRBJ2-2 . . TRBV28 TGTGCCAGCCGGGGGGATTACTACAGGGCCCAGGCGAACACCGGGGAGCTGTTTTTT CASRGDYYRAQANTGELFF
TRBJ2-7 . . TRBV5-6 TGTGCCAGCAACCAATGGGGCGGACGCTACGAGCAGTACTTC CASNQWGGRYEQYF
TRBJ2-5 few TRBD1 TRBV14 TGTGCCAGCAGCCAAGACCGGGACAGGGGGCCGTTTGAGACCCAGTACTTC CASSQDRDRGPFETQYF
TRBJ2-7 many . TRBV6-5 TGTGCCAGCAGTTACGCGGGAACCCTCTACGAGCAGTACTTC CASSYAGTLYEQYF
TRBJ2-1 many TRBD2 TRBV4-2 TGTGCCAGCAGCCAAGGTACTAGCGGAGCTTACAATGAGCAGTTCTTC CASSQGTSGAYNEQFF
TRBJ1-6 . TRBD1 TRBV12-3/TRBV12-4 TGTGCCAGCAGCCCCACAGGGGAGTCACCCCTCCACTTT CASSPTGESPLHF
TRBJ1-5 many . TRBV12-3/TRBV12-4 TGTGCCAGCAGTTTAGCGCGGGCCCAGAATCAGCCCCAGCATTTT CASSLARAQNQPQHF
TRBJ2-3 few . TRBV4-1 TGCGCCAGCAGCCAAGTACGGTTAGCAGATACGCAGTATTTT CASSQVRLADTQYF
TRBJ2-7 . . TRBV27 TGTGCCAGCCGAGGGCTATTATCCGGTTACGAGCAGTACTTC CASRGLLSGYEQYF
TRBJ2-5 many . TRBV29-1 TGCAGCGTTGAGGCAGGCCAAGAGACCCAGTACTTC CSVEAGQETQYF
TRBJ2-1 few TRBD1 TRBV28 TGTGCCAGCAGCAAATACCACAGGGGGCTCGTAGTCTCCTACAATGAGCAGTTCTTC CASSKYHRGLVVSYNEQFF
TRBJ1-4 . . TRBV27 TGTGCCAGCAGTTTCTTAGGCTCTGGTGAAAAACTGTTTTTT CASSFLGSGEKLFF
TRBJ2-7 . . TRBV11-2 TGTGCCAGCAGCTTAGTGGCGCAGGCTGCCTACGAGCAGTACTTC CASSLVAQAAYEQYF
TRBJ2-1 many TRBD2 TRBV6-5 TGTGCCAGCAGTAACCACTTTAGCGGGAGGGCCTCCTACAATGAGCAGTTCTTC CASSNHFSGRASYNEQFF
TRBJ2-7 . TRBD1 TRBV11-2 TGTGCCAGCAGCTTAGTCCCGCGGAACAGGGGGGACAACGAGCAGTACTTC CASSLVPRNRGDNEQYF
TRBJ2-5 few . TRBV20-1 TGCAGTGCTGACAGTGGTGGCAGGGCTGAGACCCAGTACTTC CSADSGGRAETQYF
TRBJ1-1 . TRBD1 TRBV20-1 TGCAGTGGGGTAAAAAGGGACAGGGGGAGTGAAGCTTTCTTT CSGVKRDRGSEAFF
TRBJ2-3 many TRBD2 TRBV5-1 TGCGCCAGCAGCTTGACCGGGACTAGCGGGAGCGGGAGCACAGATACGCAGTATTTT CASSLTGTSGSGSTDTQYF
TRBJ2-3 many . TRBV27 TGTGCCAGCGGCCTAGGCACAGATACGCAGTATTTT CASGLGTDTQYF
TRBJ2-7 . TRBD1 TRBV7-2 TGTGCCAGCAGCCGGACAGGGGCAGAGCAGTACTTC CASSRTGAEQYF
TRBJ2-1 many . TRBV20-1 TGCAGTGCTGGGGGAGGGGGAAGCTACAATGAGCAGTTCTTC CSAGGGGSYNEQFF
TRBJ2-1 . TRBD2 TRBV5-5 TGTGCCAGCAGCTCCCTGACTAGCGGAGAGCCCTACAATGAGCAGTTCTTC CASSSLTSGEPYNEQFF
TRBJ2-7 . . TRBV12-3/TRBV12-4 TGTGCCAGCAGTAAAGGACGGTCCTACGAGCAGTACTTC CASSKGRSYEQYF
TRBJ2-2 few . TRBV20-1 TGCAGTGCTAGAGGAGGGCCAAGCGGGGAGCTGTTTTTT CSARGGPSGELFF
TRBJ2-3 few . TRBV7-9 TGTGCCAGCAGCTTGCTCAGCGGATCTAGCACAGATACGCAGTATTTT CASSLLSGSSTDTQYF
TRBJ2-7 many . TRBV5-5 TGTGCCAGCAGCTTGGAACAGGGAGTCCACGAGCAGTACTTC CASSLEQGVHEQYF
TRBJ1-5 many . TRBV7-2 TGTGCCAGCAGCCCGGACAGCTTAGCGCAGCCCCAGCATTTT CASSPDSLAQPQHF
TRBJ2-7 . TRBD2 TRBV28 TGTGCCAGCAGTCGCCCCCTGACTAGCGGGGTCTACGAGCAGTACTTC CASSRPLTSGVYEQYF
TRBJ2-1 . . TRBV27 TGTGCCAGCAGCCCCGGGGGCGGGTCACTATACAATGAGCAGTTCTTC CASSPGGGSLYNEQFF
TRBJ1-4 few . TRBV20-1 TGCAGTGTGAGAGACGGCAGGGAGAATGAAAAACTGTTTTTT CSVRDGRENEKLFF
TRBJ2-1 few TRBD2 TRBV9 TGTGCCAGCAGCGCGGAGGGACTAGGGTTCAATGAGCAGTTCTTC CASSAEGLGFNEQFF
TRBJ2-7 many . TRBV6-5 TGTGCCAGCAGTTACCGGGACAAGAGCTCCTACGAGCAGTACTTC CASSYRDKSSYEQYF
TRBJ2-7 few . TRBV19 TGTGCCAGTAGTATCGCATCGGGGGCGAACTACGAGCAGTACTTC CASSIASGANYEQYF
TRBJ2-3 . TRBD1 TRBV11-2 TGTGCCAGCAGCCGGACAGGGTTGAGCACAGATACGCAGTATTTT CASSRTGLSTDTQYF
TRBJ1-2 . TRBD1 TRBV29-1 TGCAGCGCACGAACAGGGGGCGCCCATGGCTACACCTTC CSARTGGAHGYTF